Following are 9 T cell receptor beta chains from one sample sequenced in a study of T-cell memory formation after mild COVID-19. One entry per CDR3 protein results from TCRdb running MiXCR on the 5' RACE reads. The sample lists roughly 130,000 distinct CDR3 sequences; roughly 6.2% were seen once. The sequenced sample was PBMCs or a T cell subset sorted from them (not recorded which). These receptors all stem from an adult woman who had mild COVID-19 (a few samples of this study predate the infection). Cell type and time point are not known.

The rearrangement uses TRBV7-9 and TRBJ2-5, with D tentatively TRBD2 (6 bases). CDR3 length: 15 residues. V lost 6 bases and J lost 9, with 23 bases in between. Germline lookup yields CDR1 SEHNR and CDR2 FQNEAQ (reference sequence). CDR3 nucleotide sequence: TGTGCCAGCAGGCCTCCTACTAGCCCTGCCGCGGCCCAGTACTTC. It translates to CASRPPTSPAAAQYF.

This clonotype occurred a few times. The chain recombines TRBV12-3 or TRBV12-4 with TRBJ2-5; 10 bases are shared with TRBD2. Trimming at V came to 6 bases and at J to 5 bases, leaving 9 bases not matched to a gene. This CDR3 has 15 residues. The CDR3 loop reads CASRFSGGSKETQYF. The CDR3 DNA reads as TGTGCCAGCAGATTTAGCGGGGGGTCGAAGGAGACCCAGTACTTC.

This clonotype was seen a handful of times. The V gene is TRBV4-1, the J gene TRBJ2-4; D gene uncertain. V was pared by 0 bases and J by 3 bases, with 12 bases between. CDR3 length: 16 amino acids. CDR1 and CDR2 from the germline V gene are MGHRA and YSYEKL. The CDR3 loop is CASSQDRDRSKNIQYF. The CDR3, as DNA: TGCGCCAGCAGCCAAGATCGAGACCGAAGCAAAAACATTCAGTACTTC.

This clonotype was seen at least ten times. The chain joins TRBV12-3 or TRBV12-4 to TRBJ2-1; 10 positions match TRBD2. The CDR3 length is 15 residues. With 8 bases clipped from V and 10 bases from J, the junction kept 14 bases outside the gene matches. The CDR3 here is CASRQALAGVLEQFF. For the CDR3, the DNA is TGTGCCAGCCGCCAGGCTCTAGCGGGGGTTTTGGAGCAGTTCTTC.

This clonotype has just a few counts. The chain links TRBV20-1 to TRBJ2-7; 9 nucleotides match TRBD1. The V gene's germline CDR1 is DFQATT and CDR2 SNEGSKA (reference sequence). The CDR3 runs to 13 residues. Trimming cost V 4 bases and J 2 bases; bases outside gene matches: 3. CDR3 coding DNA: TGCAGTGCTAAGGGACAGGGTACCTACGAGCAGTACTTC. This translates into CSAKGQGTYEQYF.

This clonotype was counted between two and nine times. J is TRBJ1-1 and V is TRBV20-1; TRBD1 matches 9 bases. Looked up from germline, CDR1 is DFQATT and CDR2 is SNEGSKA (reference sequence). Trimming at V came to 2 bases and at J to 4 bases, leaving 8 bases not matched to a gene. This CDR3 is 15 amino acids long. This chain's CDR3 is CSARPLTGGFTEAFF. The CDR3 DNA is TGCAGTGCTAGACCCTTAACAGGGGGCTTCACTGAAGCTTTCTTT.

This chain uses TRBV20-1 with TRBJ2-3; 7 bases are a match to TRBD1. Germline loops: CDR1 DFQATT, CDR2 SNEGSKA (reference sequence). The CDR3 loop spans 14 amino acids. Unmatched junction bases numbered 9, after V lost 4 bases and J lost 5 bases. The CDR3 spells CSANRDRFLDTQYF. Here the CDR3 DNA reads TGCAGTGCTAACCGGGACAGATTTTTAGATACGCAGTATTTT.

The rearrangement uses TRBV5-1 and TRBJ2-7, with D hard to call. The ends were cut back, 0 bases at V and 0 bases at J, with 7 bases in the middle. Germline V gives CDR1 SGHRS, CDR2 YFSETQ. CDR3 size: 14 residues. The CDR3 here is CASSLASGSYEQYF. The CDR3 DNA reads TGCGCCAGCAGCTTGGCCTCCGGCTCCTACGAGCAGTACTTC.

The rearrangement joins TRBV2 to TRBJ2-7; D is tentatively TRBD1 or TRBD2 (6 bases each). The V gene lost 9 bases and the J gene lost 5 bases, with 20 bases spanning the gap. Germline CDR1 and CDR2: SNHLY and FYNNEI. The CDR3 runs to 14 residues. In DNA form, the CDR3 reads TGTGCCAGAGGCCCCGGGGGCAGTTCCCACGAGCAGTACTTC. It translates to CARGPGGSSHEQYF. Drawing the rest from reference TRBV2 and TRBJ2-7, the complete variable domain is EPEVTQTPSHQVTQMGQEVILRCVPISNHLYFYWYRQILGQKVEFLVSFYNNEISEKSEIFDDQFSVERPDGSNFTLKIRSTKLEDSAMYFCARGPGGSSHEQYFGPGTRLTVT.